This paragraph covers one T cell receptor (beta chain) sequence. The source of the sample is a study of technical replicates of blood from several donors. The method was immunoSEQ multiplex PCR; TCRdb's version includes in-frame clones alone and lacks a portion of them. The table lists tens of thousands of clones, roughly nine tenths of them singletons. Germline lookup yields CDR1 MNHEY and CDR2 SVGAGI. The CDR3 contains 16 residues. The V and J ends lost 2 bases and 4 bases respectively, with 17 bases between them. The chain links TRBV6-5 to TRBJ1-1; a possible D gene is TRBD1 (6 bases). The sequenced sample consisted of T cells isolated from PBMCs. The clonotype originates from a human donor in good health. As DNA, the CDR3 is TGTGCCAGCAGTTACAGCGACACAGGGCTGGGCACTGAAGCTTTCTTT. Translation gives CASSYSDTGLGTEAFF.